This T cell receptor beta chain emerged from a study of type 1 and type 2 diabetes patients. The PCR template was genomic DNA. A primer set of 30 forward and 13 reverse primers amplified the CDR3. One entry per CDR3 protein, called by TCRdb with MiXCR from the multiplex PCR reads. The sample holds 250,000 or so distinct CDR3 sequences, approximately 50% seen once. The receptor was derived from a young man with type 2 diabetes. The sequenced sample consisted of peripheral blood mononuclear cells (PBMCs).

The CDR3: CASETRGPDGYTF. CDR3 in DNA: TGTGCCTCCGAAACTAGGGGGCCCGATGGCTACACCTTC. V usage is TRBV30 and J usage is TRBJ1-2, with 7 bases that match TRBD1. The CDR3 consists of 13 residues. The ends lost 7 bases at V and 6 bases at J; junction bases unmatched: 11. The germline V gene has CDR1 GTSNPN and CDR2 SVGIG (reference sequence).